This paragraph reports one T cell receptor beta chain. This sample is part of a study of blood T cell repertoires in COVID-19. Libraries were prepared by immunoSEQ multiplex PCR; TCRdb keeps only in-frame clonotypes and omits some of them. The sample lists 20,000 to 25,000 clones, about 90% seen once, with less than 3% in the top ten. Germline V gives CDR1 LNHDA, CDR2 SQIVND (reference sequence). Trimming shortened V by 6 bases and J by 1 base, and 19 bases separated the two germline ends. The CDR3 is 17 amino acids. This clonotype was obtained from a man in his 70s with acute or convalescent COVID-19. The rearrangement uses TRBV19 and TRBJ1-5; weak D call: TRBD1 (5 bases). Sample: peripheral blood. For the CDR3, the DNA is TGTGCCAGTAGACCCGTCTTAGACAGCTTAAGCAATCAGCCCCAGCATTTT. Amino acids: CASRPVLDSLSNQPQHF.